A selection of T cell receptor beta chains follows, all from one sample in a study of blood T cell repertoires in COVID-19. Measured with immunoSEQ multiplex PCR; TCRdb has only the in-frame clones, and not every one. The table has about 120,000 clones, about 83% seen once; the top ten hold under 5%. Sequencing used PBMCs or T cells enriched from blood (not recorded which). The receptors were gathered from a woman aged 25 to 39 who had recovered from COVID-19. Each CDR3 is given with its conserved first and last residue. A D gene is named only where the DNA matches it firmly. Size tells how often a clone was seen (once, few, many) or the class of an expanded clone, and some rows leave it out.

V gene	D gene	clone size	J gene	CDR3 DNA	CDR3 protein
TRBV2	.	.	TRBJ1-4	TGTGCCAGCAGTGATGTTCGGAACGGGGAAAAACTGTTTTTT	CASSDVRNGEKLFF
TRBV19	.	.	TRBJ1-2	TGTGCCAGTAGTATCAGGGTTCGGGACTATGGCTACACCTTC	CASSIRVRDYGYTF
TRBV27	TRBD1	.	TRBJ1-4	TGTGCCAGCAGTTTCGGACAGGGTGCTTATGAAAAACTGTTTTTT	CASSFGQGAYEKLFF
TRBV5-1	.	.	TRBJ1-2	TGCGCCAGCAGCTTGATGACAGGCTCAAACTATGGCTACACCTTC	CASSLMTGSNYGYTF
TRBV6-5	.	once	TRBJ2-7	TGTGCCAGCAGTTACGCACAGGGAAACTACGAGCAGTACTTC	CASSYAQGNYEQYF
TRBV12-3/TRBV12-4	.	.	TRBJ2-7	TGTGCCAGCAGTCCCGGGGTCGAGCAGTACTTC	CASSPGVEQYF
TRBV27	.	.	TRBJ1-2	TGTGCCAGCAGTTGGAAAAGGGCTAGCTTTGGCTACACCTTC	CASSWKRASFGYTF
TRBV6-2/TRBV6-3	TRBD2	.	TRBJ2-7	TGTGCCAGCAGTTACCCCGGGACTAGCGGGGCCCCCTACGAGCAGTACTTC	CASSYPGTSGAPYEQYF
TRBV5-1	.	.	TRBJ2-2	TGCGCCAGCAGCTTTACGGGGTCGAACACCGGGGAGCTGTTTTTT	CASSFTGSNTGELFF
TRBV7-9	.	.	TRBJ2-3	TGTGCCAGCAGCTACTACCCGGACAGATACACAGATACGCAGTATTTT	CASSYYPDRYTDTQYF